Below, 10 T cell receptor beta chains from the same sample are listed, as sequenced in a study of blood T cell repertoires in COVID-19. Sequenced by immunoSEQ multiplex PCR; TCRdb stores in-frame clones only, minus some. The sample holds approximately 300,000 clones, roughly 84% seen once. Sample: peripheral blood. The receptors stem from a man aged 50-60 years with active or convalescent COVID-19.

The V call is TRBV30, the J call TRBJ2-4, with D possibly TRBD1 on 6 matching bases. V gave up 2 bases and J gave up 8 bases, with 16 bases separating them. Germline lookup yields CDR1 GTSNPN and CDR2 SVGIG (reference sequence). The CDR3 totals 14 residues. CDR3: CAWSSGVSLDIQYF. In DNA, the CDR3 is TGTGCCTGGAGTTCAGGGGTCAGCCTTGACATTCAGTACTTC.

CDR3 nucleotides: TGTGCCAGCAGCTTAGGGACAGAGTATGGCTACACCTTC. Translation: CASSLGTEYGYTF. The V call is TRBV7-8, the J call TRBJ1-2; a weak D match, TRBD1 (6 bases). Germline V gene sequence: CDR1 SGHVS, CDR2 FQNEAQ. The CDR3 runs 13 residues. The V end lost 1 base, the J end lost 5 bases, and 8 bases lay between the germline ends.

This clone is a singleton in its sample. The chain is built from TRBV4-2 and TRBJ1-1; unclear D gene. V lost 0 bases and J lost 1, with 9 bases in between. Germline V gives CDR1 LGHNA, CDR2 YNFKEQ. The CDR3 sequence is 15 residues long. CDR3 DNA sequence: TGTGCCAGCAGCCAAGAGTTCACACAGAACACTGAAGCTTTCTTT. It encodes CASSQEFTQNTEAFF.

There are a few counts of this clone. CDR3 protein: CASSLVGQGAPNEKLFF. The DNA for the CDR3 is TGTGCCAGCAGCTTAGTGGGACAGGGGGCGCCTAATGAAAAACTGTTTTTT. The genes are TRBV11-2 and TRBJ1-4; 12 nucleotides agree with TRBD1. From germline, CDR1 is SGHAT and CDR2 FQNNGV. This CDR3 has 17 residues. The V gene end was trimmed by 1 base and the J gene end by 3 bases; junction bases not matched to a gene: 3.

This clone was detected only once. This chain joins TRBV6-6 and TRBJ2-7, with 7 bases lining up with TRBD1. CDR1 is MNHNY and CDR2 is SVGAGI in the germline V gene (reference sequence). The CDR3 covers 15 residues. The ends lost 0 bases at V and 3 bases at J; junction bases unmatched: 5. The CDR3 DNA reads TGTGCCAGCAGTTACTCGACAGGGACAATCTACGAGCAGTACTTC. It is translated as CASSYSTGTIYEQYF.

DNA of the CDR3: TGTGCCAGCAGCTCCTGGGACAGGGCCCAAGAGACCCAGTACTTC. This sequence encodes CASSSWDRAQETQYF. The chain carries TRBV7-2 and TRBJ2-5; 9 bases fit TRBD1. The CDR3 totals 15 residues. Germline CDR1 and CDR2: SGHTA and FQGNSA. J lost 1 base, V lost 4 bases, and 4 bases had no gene match.

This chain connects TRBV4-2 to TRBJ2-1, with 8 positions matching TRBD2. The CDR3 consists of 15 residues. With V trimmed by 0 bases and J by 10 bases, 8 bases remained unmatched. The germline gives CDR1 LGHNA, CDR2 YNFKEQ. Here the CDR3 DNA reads TGTGCCAGCAGCCAAGATAGTTTTGGCGGGGGGGAGCAGTTCTTC. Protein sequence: CASSQDSFGGGEQFF.

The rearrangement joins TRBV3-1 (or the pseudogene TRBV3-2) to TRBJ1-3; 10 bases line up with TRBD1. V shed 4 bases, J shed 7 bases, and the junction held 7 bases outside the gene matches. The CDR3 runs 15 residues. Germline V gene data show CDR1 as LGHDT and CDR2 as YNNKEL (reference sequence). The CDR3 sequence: CASSPKTGGLNTIYF. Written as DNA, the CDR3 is TGTGCCAGCAGCCCAAAGACAGGGGGCCTCAACACCATATATTTT.

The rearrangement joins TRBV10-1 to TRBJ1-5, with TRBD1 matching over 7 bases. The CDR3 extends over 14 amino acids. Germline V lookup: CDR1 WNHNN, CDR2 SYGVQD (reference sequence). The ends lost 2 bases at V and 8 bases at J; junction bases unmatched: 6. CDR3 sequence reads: CASSEDRVGEPQHF. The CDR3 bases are TGCGCCAGCAGTGAGGACAGGGTAGGGGAGCCCCAGCATTTT.

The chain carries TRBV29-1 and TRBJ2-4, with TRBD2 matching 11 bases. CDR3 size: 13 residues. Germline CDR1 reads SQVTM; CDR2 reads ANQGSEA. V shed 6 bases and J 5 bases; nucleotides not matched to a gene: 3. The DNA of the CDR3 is TGCAGCGTGGCGGGACTAGCGGAAAACATTCAGTACTTC. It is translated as CSVAGLAENIQYF.